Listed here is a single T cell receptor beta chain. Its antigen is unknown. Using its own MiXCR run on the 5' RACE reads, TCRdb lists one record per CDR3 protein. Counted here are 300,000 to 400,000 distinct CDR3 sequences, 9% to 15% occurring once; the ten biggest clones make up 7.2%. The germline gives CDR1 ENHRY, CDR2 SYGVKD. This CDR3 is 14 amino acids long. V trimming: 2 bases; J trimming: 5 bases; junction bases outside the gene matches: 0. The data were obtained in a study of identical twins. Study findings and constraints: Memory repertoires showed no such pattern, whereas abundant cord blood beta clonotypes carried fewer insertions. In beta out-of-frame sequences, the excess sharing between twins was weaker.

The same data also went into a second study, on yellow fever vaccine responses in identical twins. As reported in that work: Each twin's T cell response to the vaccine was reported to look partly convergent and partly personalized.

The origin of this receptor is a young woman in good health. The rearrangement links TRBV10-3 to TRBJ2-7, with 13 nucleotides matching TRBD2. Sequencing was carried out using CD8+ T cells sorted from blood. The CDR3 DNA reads TGTGCCATCAGTGAGGGACTAGCGGGGGACGAGCAGTACGTC. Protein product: CAISEGLAGDEQYV.